The rows below give T cell receptor beta chains drawn from one sample of a study of blood T cell repertoires in COVID-19. Sequenced by immunoSEQ multiplex PCR; TCRdb stores in-frame clones only, minus some. The repertoire holds about 12,000 clones, with more than 65% as singletons. Sequencing was performed on peripheral blood. The receptors come from a man between 60 and 75 years old with COVID-19, enrolled during active disease. CDR3s include the opening cysteine and the closing phenylalanine or tryptophan. A D gene is named only where the DNA matches it firmly. Clone size, where shown, is once, few, many, or a class for clones that have expanded.

d_call	clone_size	v_call	j_call	cdr3_nt	cdr3_aa
TRBD2	NA	TRBV7-9	TRBJ2-3	TGTGCCAGCAGCCCCAGCGGGGGGCTCACAGATACGCAGTATTTT	CASSPSGGLTDTQYF
TRBD1	NA	TRBV11-2	TRBJ1-2	TGTGCCAGCAGCTTATGGACAGGCCCCTATGGCTACACCTTC	CASSLWTGPYGYTF
TRBD2	NA	TRBV7-3	TRBJ2-3	TGTGCCAGCAGCTTAGGGGGACTAGCCCGGGGAAAAGATACGCAGTATTTT	CASSLGGLARGKDTQYF
NA	medium-sized	TRBV7-9	TRBJ2-1	TGTGCCAGCAGCCCTCCAGAAAACCAATTCAATGAGCAGTTCTTC	CASSPPENQFNEQFF
TRBD1	once	TRBV7-8	TRBJ2-5	TGTGCCAGCAGCGACCGGGACAGGGGTTGGACCCAGTACTTC	CASSDRDRGWTQYF
TRBD1	NA	TRBV18	TRBJ2-7	TGTGCCAGCTCACCCACGACAGGGGGGGCCTACGAGCAGTACTTC	CASSPTTGGAYEQYF
TRBD1	few	TRBV10-1	TRBJ2-7	TGCGCCAGCACCTACAGGGGTGGCTACGAGCAGTACTTC	CASTYRGGYEQYF
TRBD2	NA	TRBV5-6	TRBJ2-1	TGTGCCAGCAGCTCAGGACTAGCCAGGGCCTACAATGAGCAGTTCTTC	CASSSGLARAYNEQFF
TRBD1	NA	TRBV5-6	TRBJ2-1	TGTGCCAGCAGCCCGGCCTGGACAGGCGGGAATGAGCAGTTCTTC	CASSPAWTGGNEQFF
TRBD1	NA	TRBV28	TRBJ1-6	TGTGCCAGCAGTTTTACGGGACAGGGACCTCCGGCCCTCCACTTT	CASSFTGQGPPALHF
NA	few	TRBV5-6	TRBJ2-7	TGTGCCAGCAGCGCGAGGGCGGCTAGCCGTTACGAGCAGTACTTC	CASSARAASRYEQYF
NA	NA	TRBV5-1	TRBJ2-3	TGCGCCAGCAGCTCGTACACAGATACGCAGTATTTT	CASSSYTDTQYF
TRBD1	NA	TRBV7-9	TRBJ2-5	TGTGCCAGCAGCCCTCCGGGACAGGGAGAATGGACCCAGTACTTC	CASSPPGQGEWTQYF
NA	NA	TRBV29-1	TRBJ1-1	TGCAGCGTTGACCTCCCCGGTCGGGATTACCCTGAAGCTTTCTTT	CSVDLPGRDYPEAFF
NA	once	TRBV6-6	TRBJ1-6	TGTGCCAGCAGTCACAGCGGACGGTCTAAGTCCGCTCCGGATTCACCCCTCCACTTT	CASSHSGRSKSAPDSPLHF
TRBD2	medium-sized	TRBV5-1	TRBJ2-1	TGCGCCAGCAGCCTCCTGACTAGCGGGGCCTACAATGAGCAGTTCTTC	CASSLLTSGAYNEQFF
NA	NA	TRBV4-1	TRBJ2-2	TGCGCCAGCAACCGACAAAGGGGGACCGGGGAGCTGTTTTTT	CASNRQRGTGELFF
NA	NA	TRBV4-3	TRBJ1-1	TGCGCCAGCAGCCAAGGGGGCACCCGAATAAACACTGAAGCTTTCTTT	CASSQGGTRINTEAFF
NA	NA	TRBV19	TRBJ1-1	TGTGCCAGTAGTATAGCGGCAGGGTACACTGAAGCTTTCTTT	CASSIAAGYTEAFF
NA	NA	TRBV27	TRBJ2-7	TGTGCCAGCAGTTCTCGGGGCGAGCAGTACTTC	CASSSRGEQYF
TRBD1	NA	TRBV7-8	TRBJ1-1	TGTGCCAGCAGCTTACAGACCAGGGGGCCGGGGGACACTGAAGCTTTCTTT	CASSLQTRGPGDTEAFF
TRBD1	NA	TRBV6-1	TRBJ1-1	TGTGCCAGCAGTGAAGCCGGGACAGGGGGCACTGAAGCTTTCTTT	CASSEAGTGGTEAFF
NA	NA	TRBV5-4	TRBJ2-3	TGTGCCAGCAGCAGCCCCGGCGGGACCCCCTTCGGTACGCAGTATTTT	CASSSPGGTPFGTQYF
NA	once	TRBV3-1/TRBV3-2	TRBJ2-5	TGTGCCAGCAGCCAAGTTATCAATAGACTAGACCAAGAGACCCAGTACTTC	CASSQVINRLDQETQYF
TRBD2	NA	TRBV27	TRBJ2-1	TGTGCCAGCAGTGGCGGGGGAGACTACAATGAGCAGTTCTTC	CASSGGGDYNEQFF
TRBD1	NA	TRBV15	TRBJ1-2	TGTGCCACCAGCAGAGCTTTTCCGAACAGGGGTGGCTACACCTTC	CATSRAFPNRGGYTF
TRBD2	NA	TRBV7-3	TRBJ2-3	TGTGCCAGCAGCTTACAAGCGGGGGGGATCACAGATACGCAGTATTTT	CASSLQAGGITDTQYF
TRBD2	NA	TRBV28	TRBJ2-3	TGTGCCAGCAGCCTCCCGGGCAAACGGGAGGCAGATACGCAGTATTTT	CASSLPGKREADTQYF
NA	NA	TRBV12-3/TRBV12-4	TRBJ2-2	TGTGCCAGCAGTTCTAATACCGGGGAGCTGTTTTTT	CASSSNTGELFF
TRBD2	NA	TRBV5-1	TRBJ2-3	TGCGCCAGCAGTTACGTAGCGGGGGTTGCCACAGATACGCAGTATTTT	CASSYVAGVATDTQYF
NA	NA	TRBV3-1/TRBV3-2	TRBJ1-5	TGTGCCAGCAGCCACGGACCGGGGGTTAGCAATCAGCCCCAGCATTTT	CASSHGPGVSNQPQHF
NA	NA	TRBV3-1/TRBV3-2	TRBJ2-2	TGTGCCAGCAGCCCCGGGGTTTTATACACCGGGGAGCTGTTTTTT	CASSPGVLYTGELFF
TRBD2	NA	TRBV10-3	TRBJ2-1	TGTGCCATCAGCGGTCCCGGGGGGGCCAAGGAGCAGTTCTTC	CAISGPGGAKEQFF
TRBD1	NA	TRBV5-4	TRBJ1-6	TGTGCCAGCAGCCCCGGACAGGGGGCAACGGGCACCCTCCACTTT	CASSPGQGATGTLHF
NA	NA	TRBV5-1	TRBJ2-1	TGCGCCAGCACCCTGGGGGCTAGCGGAGCCCGGGGTAATGAGCAGTTCTTC	CASTLGASGARGNEQFF
NA	NA	TRBV9	TRBJ2-3	TGTGCCAGCAGCGGAGCCCCAGGCGCAGATACGCAGTATTTT	CASSGAPGADTQYF
NA	NA	TRBV6-5	TRBJ1-1	TGTGCCAGCAGTTACAGAGGCGGTGAAGCTTTCTTT	CASSYRGGEAFF
TRBD1	few	TRBV4-3	TRBJ2-1	TGCGCCAGCAGCCATTATCCGGGACAGGGGGCAAGGAATGAGCAGTTCTTC	CASSHYPGQGARNEQFF
TRBD1	few	TRBV27	TRBJ1-6	TGTGCCAGCAGTCCCCGCTGGACAGGGTCCTATAATTCACCCCTCCACTTT	CASSPRWTGSYNSPLHF
TRBD2	NA	TRBV6-5	TRBJ2-5	TGTGCCAGCAAAACCCATAGCGGGAGGAGGGAGACCCAGTACTTC	CASKTHSGRRETQYF
NA	NA	TRBV5-5	TRBJ1-3	TGTGCCAGCACCGCGGGACTACTCTCTGGAAACACCATATATTTT	CASTAGLLSGNTIYF
TRBD1	few	TRBV10-3	TRBJ2-7	TGTGCCATCAGTGAGTGGGGGACAGGGGAATCCTACGAGCAGTACTTC	CAISEWGTGESYEQYF
TRBD1	NA	TRBV19	TRBJ2-2	TGTGCCAGTAGGCTACAGGGGGTGACCGGGGAGCTGTTTTTT	CASRLQGVTGELFF
TRBD2	NA	TRBV6-1	TRBJ2-3	TGTGCCAGCAGTGATCAAAGCGGGGACTTCGATACGCAGTATTTT	CASSDQSGDFDTQYF
TRBD1	NA	TRBV7-2	TRBJ1-4	TGTGCCAGCAGCTTAGGACAGGGGGAGGACGAAAAACTGTTTTTT	CASSLGQGEDEKLFF
TRBD2	NA	TRBV4-2	TRBJ2-5	TGTGCCAGCAGCCGCACGCCGTTCGGCGGGAGTGCCCAAGAGACCCAGTACTTC	CASSRTPFGGSAQETQYF
NA	NA	TRBV5-6	TRBJ2-6	TGTGCCAGCAGCTTTCTTCTCTCTGGGGCCAACGTCCTGACTTTC	CASSFLLSGANVLTF
NA	NA	TRBV25-1	TRBJ2-6	TGTGCCAGCTCCTGGAGGGACTCTGGGGCCAACGTCCTGACTTTC	CASSWRDSGANVLTF